The text below deals with one T cell receptor (beta chain). This record belongs to a study of blood T cell repertoires in COVID-19. Per germline, CDR1 ENHRY and CDR2 SYGVKD. V shed 0 bases and J shed 4 bases, with 18 bases lying between them. CDR3 length: 17 residues. TCRdb's copy holds only in-frame clones and misses some; the assay was immunoSEQ multiplex PCR. The data contain under 100,000 clones, roughly 80% of them singletons. The TCR originated in a man older than 75 with active or convalescent COVID-19. The sample was peripheral blood. The chain is built from TRBV10-3 and TRBJ2-5, with a possible D match to TRBD1 (6 bases). The CDR3 sequence: CAISESNQGNLAETQYF. CDR3 sequence (DNA): TGTGCCATCAGTGAGTCGAACCAGGGGAACCTTGCAGAGACCCAGTACTTC.